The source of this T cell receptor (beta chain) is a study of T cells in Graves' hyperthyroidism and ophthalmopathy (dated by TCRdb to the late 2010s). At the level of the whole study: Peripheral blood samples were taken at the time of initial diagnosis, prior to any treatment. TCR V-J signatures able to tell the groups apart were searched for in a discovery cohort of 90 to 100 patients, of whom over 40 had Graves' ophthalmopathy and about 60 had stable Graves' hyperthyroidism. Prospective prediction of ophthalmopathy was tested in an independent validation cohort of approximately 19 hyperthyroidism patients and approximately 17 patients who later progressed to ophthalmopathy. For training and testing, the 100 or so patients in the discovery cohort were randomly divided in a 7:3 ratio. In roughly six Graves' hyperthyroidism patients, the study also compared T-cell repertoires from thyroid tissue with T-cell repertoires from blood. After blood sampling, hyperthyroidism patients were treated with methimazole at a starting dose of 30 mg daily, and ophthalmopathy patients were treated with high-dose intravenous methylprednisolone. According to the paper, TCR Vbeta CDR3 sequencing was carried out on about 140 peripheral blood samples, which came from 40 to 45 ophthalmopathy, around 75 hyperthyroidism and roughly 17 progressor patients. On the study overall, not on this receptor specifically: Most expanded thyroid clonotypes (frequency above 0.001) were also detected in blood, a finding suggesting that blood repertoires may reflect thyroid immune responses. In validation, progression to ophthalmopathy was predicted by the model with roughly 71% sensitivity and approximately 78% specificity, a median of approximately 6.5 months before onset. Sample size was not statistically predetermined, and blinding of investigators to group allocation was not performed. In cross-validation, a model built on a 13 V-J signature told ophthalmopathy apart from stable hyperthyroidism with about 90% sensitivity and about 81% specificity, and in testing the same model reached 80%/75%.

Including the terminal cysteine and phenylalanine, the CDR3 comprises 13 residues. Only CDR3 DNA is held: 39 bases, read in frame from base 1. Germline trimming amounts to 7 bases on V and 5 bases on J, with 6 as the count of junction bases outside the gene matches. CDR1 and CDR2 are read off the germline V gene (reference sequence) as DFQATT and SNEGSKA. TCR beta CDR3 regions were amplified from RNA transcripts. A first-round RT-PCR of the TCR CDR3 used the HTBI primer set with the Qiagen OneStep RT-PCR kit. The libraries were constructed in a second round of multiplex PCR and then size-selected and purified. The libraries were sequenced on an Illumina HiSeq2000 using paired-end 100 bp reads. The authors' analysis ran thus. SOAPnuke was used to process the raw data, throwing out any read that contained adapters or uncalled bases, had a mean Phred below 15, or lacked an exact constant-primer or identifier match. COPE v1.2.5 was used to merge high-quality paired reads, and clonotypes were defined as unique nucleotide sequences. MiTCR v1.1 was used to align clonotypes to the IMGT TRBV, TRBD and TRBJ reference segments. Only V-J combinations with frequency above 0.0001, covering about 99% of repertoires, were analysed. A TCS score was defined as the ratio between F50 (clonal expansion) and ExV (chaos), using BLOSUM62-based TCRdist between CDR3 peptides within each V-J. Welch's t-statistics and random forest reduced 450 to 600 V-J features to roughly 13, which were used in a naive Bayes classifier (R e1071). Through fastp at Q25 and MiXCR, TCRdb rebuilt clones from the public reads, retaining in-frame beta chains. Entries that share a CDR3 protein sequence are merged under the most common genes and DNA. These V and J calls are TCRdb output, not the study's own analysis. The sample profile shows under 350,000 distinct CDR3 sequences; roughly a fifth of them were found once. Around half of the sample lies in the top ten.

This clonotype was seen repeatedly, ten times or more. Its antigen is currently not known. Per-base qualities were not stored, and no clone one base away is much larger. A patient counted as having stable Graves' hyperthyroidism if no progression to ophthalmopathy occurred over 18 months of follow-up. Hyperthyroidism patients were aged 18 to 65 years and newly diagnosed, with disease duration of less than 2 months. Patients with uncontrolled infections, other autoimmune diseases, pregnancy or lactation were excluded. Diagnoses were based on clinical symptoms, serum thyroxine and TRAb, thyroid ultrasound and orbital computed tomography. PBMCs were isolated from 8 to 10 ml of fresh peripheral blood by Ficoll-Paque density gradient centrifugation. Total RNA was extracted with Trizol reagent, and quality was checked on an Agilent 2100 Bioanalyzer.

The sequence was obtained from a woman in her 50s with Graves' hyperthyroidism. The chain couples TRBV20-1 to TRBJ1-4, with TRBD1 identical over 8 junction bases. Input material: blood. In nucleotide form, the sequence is TGCAGTGGTACACAGGGGGAGAATGAAAAACTGTTTTTT. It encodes CSGTQGENEKLFF.